Detailed here is one TCR beta chain. Antigen unknown. These data originate in a study of cytomegalovirus exposure and HLA in healthy donors. The CDR3 is made up of 14 amino acids. Germline V gene sequence: CDR1 MNHNS, CDR2 SASEGT. The ends lost 0 bases at V and 8 bases at J; junction bases unmatched: 6. Primers for the PCR totalled 60 Vbeta and 13 Jbeta. This table comes from immunoSEQ multiplex PCR, and its TCRdb copy is limited to in-frame clones, with some not included. The sample yields some 160,000 clones, 60% to 85% seen once. Whole-study findings and limits: Across donors, presence/absence analyses took sequencing depth to be roughly uniform.

This TCR derives from a man aged 50 to 60 in good health and CMV-seropositive. Sequencing used PBMCs. The chain uses TRBV6-1 and TRBJ1-2; 7 bases are a match to TRBD1. CDR3 loop: CASSEARQGGGYTF. The CDR3 bases are TGTGCCAGCAGTGAAGCGCGACAGGGCGGCGGCTACACCTTC.